This T cell receptor beta chain is from a study of neurological immune-mediated disorders. The J segment lost 8 bases and the V segment lost 5 bases, leaving 6 bases of the junction unmatched. This CDR3 contains 14 residues. Germline CDR1 is SGHRS and CDR2 is YFSETQ. General study findings and limits: In HTLV-1-associated myelopathy, TCR clonal expansion was greatest, and in multiple sclerosis it was least, below healthy controls.

This clonotype was seen at least ten times. Its antigen is undetermined. 5'RACE with 10-nucleotide random UMIs produced the cDNA. MiXCR, run by TCRdb on the 5' RACE reads, gives a single entry per CDR3 protein. This table holds about 27,000 distinct CDR3 sequences, under 25% found once. V and J are TRBV5-1 and TRBJ2-1, with 11 bases fitting TRBD2. The TCR comes from a woman aged 55-69 years in good health. The sequencing sample was made of PBMCs. The CDR3 nucleotides are TGCGCCAGCAGGGAGACTAGCGGGGTTGATGAGCAGTTCTTC. Encoded protein: CASRETSGVDEQFF.